The present TCR beta chain was sequenced within a study of CD8 T cells in Susac syndrome (dated by TCRdb to between 2018 and 2021). Some background on the complete study: Whether CD8+ T cell activation and differentiation in Susac syndrome was antigen driven was tested using repertoire sequencing. CD8+ T cell repertoire clonality was compared between fewer than 13 healthy donors, approximately 14 Susac syndrome patients and around 16 multiple sclerosis patients.

RNA was extracted using the RNeasy kit, and roughly 0.5 to 1 microgram was reverse transcribed with random hexamers. The immunoSEQ multiplex PCR assay, which covers 54 Vbeta and 13 Jbeta segments, was used to amplify TCR beta CDR3 regions. PCR amplification bias was corrected using a synthetic template baseline for primer optimization and computational correction. The published analysis was carried out like this. Only productive sequences were kept, with reads annotated to V, D and J genes according to IMGT and analyzed in immunoSEQ Analyzer. Clonality was computed as one minus Shannon entropy normalized by log2 of the number of productive unique sequences. Public and private clones were assessed among the 100 most prevalent clones of each patient and control. Clones were defined as Susac-specific when absent from the healthy and MS cohorts, from approximately 1,100 published viral clones and from other ImmuneACCESS disease sequences. TCRdb handled the public reads itself, with Q25 trimming in fastp and clone calling in MiXCR, and kept productive beta chains. When rows share a CDR3 protein, they turn into one entry using the most common DNA and genes. Clone size and V and J calls follow TCRdb, not the original study. For this sample the table gives under 200,000 distinct CDR3 sequences, of which 85% to 95% were detected only once. The biggest ten clones account for 0.15% to 0.2% of the sample.

High-throughput TCR beta sequencing profiled peripheral blood CD8+ and CD4+ T cells from healthy donors, Susac syndrome patients and multiple sclerosis patients. Treatment-naive patients with stable or active relapsing-remitting disease fulfilling revised McDonald criteria were used as multiple sclerosis controls. Bulk CD8+ and CD4+ T cells were purified by magnetic negative isolation, while CD8+ TEMRA cells were enriched using FACS. Blood was drawn into EDTA tubes, processed within 24 hours, and PBMCs were isolated by density gradient centrifugation. PBMCs intended for TCR sequencing were frozen in liquid nitrogen and were later thawed in a 37 degrees C water bath. A purity of at least 90% was achieved for sorted or isolated CD4+, CD8+ and CD8+ TEMRA cells. In regard to this clonotype: The clone's antigen remains unknown. It has no much larger one-base neighbor in the sample; base qualities were not kept.

Relative to germline, V is 3 bases shorter and J is 8 bases shorter, with 16 bases between their ends. The CDR3 covers 14 residues, taking in both the cysteine and the phenylalanine. Just CDR3 DNA is preserved here, 42 bases in frame from base 1. Taken from the germline V gene (reference sequence), the CDR1 and CDR2 loops are MNHEY and SMNVEV. The paper as a whole reports these results and caveats: The number of individuals in the TCR sequencing and HLA analysis was recognized as being relatively small.

Sequenced sample: CD8+ T cells from PBMCs. The rearrangement combines TRBV27 with TRBJ1-2; the D gene assignment is ambiguous. The TCR comes from a human donor with multiple sclerosis. The CDR3 loop reads CASSFGPTKWGYTF. In nucleotide form, the sequence is TGTGCCAGCAGTTTCGGGCCTACCAAGTGGGGCTACACCTTC.